The entry that follows covers one T cell receptor (beta chain) sequence. Its antigen is unidentified. These data originate in a study of T cell responses to AZD1222 COVID-19 vaccine. Study in general: Pooling of second doses given at about 4 or about 12 weeks was done. Notes on the study in general: A mostly white British donor set with more females was recruited, and clonal diversity was possibly underestimated. Only a handful of AZD1222 recipients, several in all, had baseline seropositivity. No day 14 peak samples; only post-peak repertoires were characterized.

The CDR3 has 15 amino acids. V lost 4 bases, J lost 1 base, and 4 bases stayed unmatched. The germline CDR1 and CDR2 sequences are ENHRY and SYGVKD. Assay used: immunoSEQ multiplex PCR; TCRdb lists only in-frame clones, some missing. The sample has some 120,000 clones, about 88% seen once. The V call is TRBV10-3, the J call TRBJ2-1, with 7 bases lining up with TRBD2. Sequenced here: peripheral blood, sampled on day 0 of AZD1222 vaccination. The receptor comes from an adult in good health. CDR3 sequence: CAISAPSGSYNEQFF. The CDR3 region has the DNA TGTGCCATCAGTGCCCCTAGCGGATCCTACAATGAGCAGTTCTTC.